This T cell receptor (beta chain) was captured by sequencing in a study of response to subunit inactivated influenza vaccine. General study points: Researchers suggested that each seasonal influenza vaccination recruits few new T cells.

As for this clonotype: No antigen is known for it. Mismatch with germline at one junction end may stem from a read error.

TCRdb ran MiXCR on the RT-PCR reads and lists one entry per CDR3 protein. The sample carries around 850,000 distinct CDR3 sequences, approximately 17% recorded once. The germline V gene encodes CDR1 SGHRS and CDR2 YFSETQ. There are 15 residues in the CDR3. The specimen was PBMCs from blood, collected 4 to 6 days after vaccination. The source is a man in his fifties or sixties who received an inactivated influenza vaccine. J is TRBJ2-1 and V is TRBV5-1, with D possibly TRBD2 on 7 matching bases. The CDR3 bases are TGCGCCAGCCGCTTACCTGGGGGGGCCTGGGATGAGCAGTTCTTC. As protein: CASRLPGGAWDEQFF.